Listed below are T cell receptor beta chains from one sample, sequenced in a study of blood T cell repertoires in COVID-19. Profiled with immunoSEQ multiplex PCR; TCRdb holds only in-frame clones, not every one. Here the sample spans roughly 150,000 clones, around four fifths being singletons. The material sequenced was PBMCs or T cells enriched from blood (not recorded which). Receptors were obtained from a man aged 65 to 85 who had been exposed to COVID-19. CDR3s include the opening cysteine and the closing phenylalanine or tryptophan. The D gene is left open where the match is weak. Rows give clone size only sometimes, using once, few, many, or a class for an expanded clone.

clone size	J gene	D gene	V gene	CDR3 DNA	CDR3 protein
NA	TRBJ2-3	NA	TRBV29-1	TGCAGCGTTGGTAGTAGGACAGTTGTAACAGATACGCAGTATTTT	CSVGSRTVVTDTQYF
NA	TRBJ2-1	TRBD2	TRBV6-5	TGTGCCAGCAGTTACTTTAGCGGGCCTTACAATGAGCAGTTCTTC	CASSYFSGPYNEQFF
NA	TRBJ1-5	NA	TRBV24-1	TGTGCCACCAGTTCAGGGTTTCAGCCCCAGCATTTT	CATSSGFQPQHF
NA	TRBJ2-7	TRBD1	TRBV4-2	TGTGCCAGCAGCCAAGGGTCTTCCTGGGGGGGGACAGGGAAAAGCGAGCAGTACTTC	CASSQGSSWGGTGKSEQYF
NA	TRBJ2-7	TRBD1	TRBV28	TGTGCCAGCAGACTACCGGGACAGGCCTACGAGCAGTACTTC	CASRLPGQAYEQYF
NA	TRBJ1-1	NA	TRBV27	TGTGCCAGCAGTAAACTAAACGCTGAAGCTTTCTTT	CASSKLNAEAFF
NA	TRBJ2-7	NA	TRBV7-2	TGTGCCAGCAGCTTAGGCAGGGATTCCTACGAGCAGTACTTC	CASSLGRDSYEQYF
NA	TRBJ2-1	TRBD2	TRBV6-6	TGTGCCAGCAGTCATCCAAAACCGCGGGAGGCACTCTACAATGAGCAGTTCTTC	CASSHPKPREALYNEQFF
NA	TRBJ2-3	TRBD2	TRBV5-4	TGTGCCAGCAGTCCTAGCGGGGGGGCGACAGATACGCAGTATTTT	CASSPSGGATDTQYF
NA	TRBJ2-7	TRBD2	TRBV11-2	TGTGCCAGCAGTCCCAGACTAGCGGGGACCTACGAGCAGTACTTC	CASSPRLAGTYEQYF
NA	TRBJ2-6	TRBD2	TRBV11-2	TGTGCCAGCAGCTTAGAGCTAGCGGGGGGGCCTGGGGCCAACGTCCTGACTTTC	CASSLELAGGPGANVLTF
NA	TRBJ2-5	NA	TRBV6-5	TGTGCCAGCAGTCAAATGGGTGTCACTATAGAGACCCAGTACTTC	CASSQMGVTIETQYF
NA	TRBJ1-1	NA	TRBV23-1	TGCGCCAGCCCTTCAGGGAAGAAGAACACTGAAGCTTTCTTT	CASPSGKKNTEAFF
NA	TRBJ2-7	NA	TRBV5-4	TGTGCCAGCAGCTTGGCCTCAGGACAGCCCTACGAGCAGTACTTC	CASSLASGQPYEQYF
once	TRBJ1-3	TRBD1	TRBV10-3	TGTGCCATCAGACAGGGGGCGTTTGGAAACACCATATATTTT	CAIRQGAFGNTIYF
NA	TRBJ1-2	TRBD1	TRBV4-3	TGCGCCAGCAGCCCGGACAGGGTAGCTAACTATGGCTACACCTTC	CASSPDRVANYGYTF
few	TRBJ2-7	NA	TRBV18	TGTGCCAGCTCACTCGCGGACACGCCCTCCTACGAGCAGTACTTC	CASSLADTPSYEQYF
NA	TRBJ1-2	TRBD1	TRBV28	TGTGCCAGCAGCCAGACAGGGGTCTATGGCTACACCTTC	CASSQTGVYGYTF
NA	TRBJ2-7	TRBD1	TRBV19	TGTGCCAGTAGTAGGGACAGGTCCTACGAGCAGTACTTC	CASSRDRSYEQYF
NA	TRBJ2-3	NA	TRBV7-9	TGTGCCAGCAGCCCCGACGGAGGCTCGGCGCAGTATTTT	CASSPDGGSAQYF
NA	TRBJ2-2	NA	TRBV9	TGTGCCAGCAGCGTAGGACAGATAGGTACCGGGGAGCTGTTTTTT	CASSVGQIGTGELFF
NA	TRBJ2-1	NA	TRBV30	TGTGCCTGGAGTGTACACGAAAGCTCCTACAATGAGCAGTTCTTC	CAWSVHESSYNEQFF
NA	TRBJ1-1	TRBD1	TRBV19	TGTGCCAGTAGTAAGCCGCAACAGGGGGACACTGAAGCTTTCTTT	CASSKPQQGDTEAFF
NA	TRBJ2-1	NA	TRBV4-3	TGCGCCAGCAGCCAAGGTTTTGGTGTGTCGGCGGGGATGATTTACAATGAGCAGTTCTTC	CASSQGFGVSAGMIYNEQFF
NA	TRBJ1-1	NA	TRBV5-6	TGTGCCAGCAGTCAAAATACAGTGAACACTGAAGCTTTCTTT	CASSQNTVNTEAFF
NA	TRBJ1-2	TRBD1	TRBV3-1/TRBV3-2	TGTGCCAGCAGCGAATCCCACAGGGGTTGCACCTTC	CASSESHRGCTF
once	TRBJ2-5	TRBD1	TRBV5-1	TGCGCCAGCAGCGTAGGGACAGAAGAGACCCAGTACTTC	CASSVGTEETQYF
NA	TRBJ1-4	NA	TRBV9	TGTGCCAGCAGCGTAGATGGGCAAAAACTGTTTTTT	CASSVDGQKLFF
NA	TRBJ1-6	NA	TRBV30	TGTGCCTGGAGTGTACACATCCGATCACCCCTCCACTTT	CAWSVHIRSPLHF
NA	TRBJ1-6	NA	TRBV9	TGTGCCAGCAGCACAGGGAACAATTCACCCCTCCACTTT	CASSTGNNSPLHF
NA	TRBJ1-2	NA	TRBV4-3	TGCGCCAGCAGCCAAGAGGGGGGTAATGCCTATGGCTACACCTTC	CASSQEGGNAYGYTF
once	TRBJ2-1	TRBD2	TRBV7-2	TGTGCCAGCAGCCTGACTAGCGGGGGCCACAATGAGCAGTTCTTC	CASSLTSGGHNEQFF
NA	TRBJ2-3	NA	TRBV7-2	TGTGCCAGCAGCTTAGCATTGTTCGGGGAGGATACGCAGTATTTT	CASSLALFGEDTQYF
NA	TRBJ1-4	TRBD1	TRBV24-1	TGTGCCACCAGTGAAAACAGGGGGCGAGGTGAAAAACTGTTTTTT	CATSENRGRGEKLFF
NA	TRBJ1-1	NA	TRBV6-5	TGTGCCAGCAGGTCCCTCCAGGGGTTCGCTGAAGCTTTCTTT	CASRSLQGFAEAFF
NA	TRBJ2-2	TRBD1	TRBV5-6	TGTGCCAGCAGACGACAGGGCAGCACCGGGGAGCTGTTTTTT	CASRRQGSTGELFF
NA	TRBJ2-1	TRBD1	TRBV11-2	TGTGCCAGCAGCTCCCGACAGGGAGTATCCTACAATGAGCAGTTCTTC	CASSSRQGVSYNEQFF
NA	TRBJ2-4	TRBD2	TRBV25-1	TGTGCCAGCAGTATGGCGGGAGGTGGGAACATTCAGTACTTC	CASSMAGGGNIQYF
NA	TRBJ1-4	NA	TRBV25-1	TGTGCCAGCAGTGATCTGGGCCTTAATGAAAAACTGTTTTTT	CASSDLGLNEKLFF
NA	TRBJ2-7	TRBD2	TRBV2	TGTGCCAGCAGTGAACTAGCGGGCTACGAGCAGTACTTC	CASSELAGYEQYF
NA	TRBJ2-3	NA	TRBV24-1	TGTGCCACCACGGTTGGGCGGGGCACAGATACGCAGTATTTT	CATTVGRGTDTQYF
NA	TRBJ1-4	NA	TRBV7-9	TGTGCCAGCAGCTCCACTCCAACAGTGGAGTTTTTT	CASSSTPTVEFF
NA	TRBJ2-3	NA	TRBV25-1	TGTGCCAGCAGTGCAGCGGGCCGCACAGATACGCAGTATTTT	CASSAAGRTDTQYF